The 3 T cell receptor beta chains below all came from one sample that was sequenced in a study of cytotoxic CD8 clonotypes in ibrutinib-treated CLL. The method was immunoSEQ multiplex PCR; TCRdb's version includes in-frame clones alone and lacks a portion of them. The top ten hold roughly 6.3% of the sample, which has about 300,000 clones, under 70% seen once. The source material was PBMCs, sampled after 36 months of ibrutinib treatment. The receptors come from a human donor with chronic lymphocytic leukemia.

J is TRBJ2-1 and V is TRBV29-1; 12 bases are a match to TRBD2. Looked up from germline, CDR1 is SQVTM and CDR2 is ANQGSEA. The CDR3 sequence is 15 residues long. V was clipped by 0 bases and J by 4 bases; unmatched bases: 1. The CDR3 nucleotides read TGCAGCGTTGAAGATGGACTAGCGGGGTACAATGAGCAGTTCTTC. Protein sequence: CSVEDGLAGYNEQFF.

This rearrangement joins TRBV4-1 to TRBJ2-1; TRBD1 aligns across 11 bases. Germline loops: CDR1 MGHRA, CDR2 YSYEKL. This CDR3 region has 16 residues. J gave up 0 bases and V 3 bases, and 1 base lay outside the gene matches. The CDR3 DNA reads TGCGCCAGCAGCCACGGGACAGGGGGCTCCTACAATGAGCAGTTCTTC. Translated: CASSHGTGGSYNEQFF.

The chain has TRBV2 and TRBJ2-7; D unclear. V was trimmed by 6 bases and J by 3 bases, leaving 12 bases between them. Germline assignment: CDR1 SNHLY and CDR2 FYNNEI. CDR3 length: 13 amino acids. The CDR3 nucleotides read TGTGCCAGCAGCGCCGGACGGCTCTACGAGCAGTACTTC. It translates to CASSAGRLYEQYF.